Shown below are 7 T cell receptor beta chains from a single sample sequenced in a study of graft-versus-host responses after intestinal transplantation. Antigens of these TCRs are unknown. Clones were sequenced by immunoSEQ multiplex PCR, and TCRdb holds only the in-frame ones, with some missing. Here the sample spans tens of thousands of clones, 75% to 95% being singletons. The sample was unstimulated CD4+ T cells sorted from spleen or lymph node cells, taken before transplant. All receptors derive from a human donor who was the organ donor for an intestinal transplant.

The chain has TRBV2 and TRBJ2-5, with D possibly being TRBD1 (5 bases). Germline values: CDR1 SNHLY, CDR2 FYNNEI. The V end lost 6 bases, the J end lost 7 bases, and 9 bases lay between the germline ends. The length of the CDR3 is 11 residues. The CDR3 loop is CASSSQGTQYF. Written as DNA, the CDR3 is TGTGCCAGCAGCAGTCAGGGGACCCAGTACTTC.

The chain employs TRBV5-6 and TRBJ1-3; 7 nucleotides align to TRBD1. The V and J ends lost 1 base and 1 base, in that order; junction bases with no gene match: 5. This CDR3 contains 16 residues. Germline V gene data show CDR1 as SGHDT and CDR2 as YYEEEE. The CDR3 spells CASSLKQGISGNTIYF. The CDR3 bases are TGTGCCAGCAGCTTGAAACAGGGGATTTCTGGAAACACCATATATTTT.

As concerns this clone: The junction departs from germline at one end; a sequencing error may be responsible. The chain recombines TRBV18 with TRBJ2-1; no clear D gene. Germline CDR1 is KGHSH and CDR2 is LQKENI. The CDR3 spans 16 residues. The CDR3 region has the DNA TGTGCCAGCTCACCTCCTCTAGTGGCCGATTACAATGGGCAGTTCTTC. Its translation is CASSPPLVADYNGQFF.

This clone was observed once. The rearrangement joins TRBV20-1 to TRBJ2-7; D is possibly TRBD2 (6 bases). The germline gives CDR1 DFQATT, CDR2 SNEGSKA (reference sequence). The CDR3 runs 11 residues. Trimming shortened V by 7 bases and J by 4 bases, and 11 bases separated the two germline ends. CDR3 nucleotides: TGCAGTGGGAGGGCCTGGTACGAGCAGTACTTC. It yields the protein CSGRAWYEQYF.

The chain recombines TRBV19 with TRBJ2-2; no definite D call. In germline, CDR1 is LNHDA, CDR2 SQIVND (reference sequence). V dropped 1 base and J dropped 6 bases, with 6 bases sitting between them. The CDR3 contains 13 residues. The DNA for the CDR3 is TGTGCCAGTAGTATAGTGCAGTCCGGGGAGCTGTTTTTT. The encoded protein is CASSIVQSGELFF.

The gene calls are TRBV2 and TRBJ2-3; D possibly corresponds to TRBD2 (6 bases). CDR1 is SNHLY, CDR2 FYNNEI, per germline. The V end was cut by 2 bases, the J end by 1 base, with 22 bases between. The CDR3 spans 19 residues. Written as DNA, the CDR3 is TGTGCCAGCAGTGAATATAGCAGCCGGGCTAGCGAGCGCACAGATACGCAGTATTTT. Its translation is CASSEYSSRASERTDTQYF.

The CDR3 sequence: CAWTPGLEGTQYF. The CDR3 DNA reads as TGTGCCTGGACACCGGGACTAGAGGGGACCCAGTACTTC. The chain couples TRBV30 to TRBJ2-5, with 8 bases lining up with TRBD2. Unmatched junction bases numbered 8, after V lost 4 bases and J lost 7 bases. Germline values: CDR1 GTSNPN, CDR2 SVGIG (reference sequence). The CDR3 runs 13 residues. Drawing the rest from reference TRBV30 and TRBJ2-5, the complete variable domain is SQTIHQWPATLVQPVGSPLSLECTVEGTSNPNLYWYRQAAGRGLQLLFYSVGIGQISSEVPQNLSASRPQDRQFILSSKKLLLSDSGFYLCAWTPGLEGTQYFGPGTRLLVL.